This T cell receptor beta chain was observed in a study of T cell changes during pregnancy in multiple sclerosis. Data came from immunoSEQ multiplex PCR; TCRdb stores just in-frame clones and leaves some out. The profile covers around 92,000 clones, with approximately 93% appearing a single time and almost 1% taken by the ten largest. Trimming stripped 2 bases from V and 3 bases from J, with 11 bases between. The germline CDR1 and CDR2 sequences are ENHRY and SYGVKD. CDR3 length: 14 residues. The clonotype comes from a female donor with multiple sclerosis, enrolled in a pregnancy study. This chain uses TRBV10-3 with TRBJ2-7; D possibly corresponds to TRBD2 (6 bases). Material: peripheral blood, obtained after pregnancy. The CDR3 spells CAISEATGVYEQYF. CDR3 sequence (DNA): TGTGCCATCAGTGAGGCCACGGGAGTCTACGAGCAGTACTTC.